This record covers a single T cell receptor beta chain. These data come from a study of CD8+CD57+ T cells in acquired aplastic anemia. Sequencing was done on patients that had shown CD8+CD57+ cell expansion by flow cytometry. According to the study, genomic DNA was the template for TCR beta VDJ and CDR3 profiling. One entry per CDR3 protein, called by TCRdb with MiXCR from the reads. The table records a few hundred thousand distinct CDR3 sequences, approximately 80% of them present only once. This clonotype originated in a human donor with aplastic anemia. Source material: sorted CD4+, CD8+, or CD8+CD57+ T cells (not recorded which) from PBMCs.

The CDR3: CASSLWGGNEDDEQFF. The CDR3, as DNA: TGTGCCAGCAGCTTATGGGGCGGAAACGAAGATGATGAGCAGTTCTTC. The chain employs TRBV7-3 and TRBJ2-1; weak D call: TRBD1 (5 bases). V lost 2 bases, J lost 8 bases, and 19 bases lay in between. CDR1 and CDR2 (germline): SGHTA, FQGTGA. This CDR3 is 16 amino acids long.